The next 21 T cell receptor beta chains were all read from a single sample in a study of shared clonotypes between healthy human individuals. Using immunoSEQ multiplex PCR, the repertoire was profiled, and TCRdb retains in-frame clones only, with some absent. The sample lists millions of clones, 93% occurring once. The sample taken for sequencing was naive CD4+ T cells from PBMCs. Subset in this sample: CD45RA+ positively selected. The receptors were sampled from a man aged 18 to 29 in good health. Some clones in this sample may be carry-over from other donors' samples.

The chain is built from TRBV29-1 and TRBJ1-3; D remains unclear. Trimming removed 4 bases at V and 0 bases at J, with 7 bases between. The CDR3 runs 13 residues. Germline-derived CDR1 and CDR2 are SQVTM and ANQGSEA. CDR3 in DNA: TGCAGCGTTGCGGGCCGCTCTGGAAACACCATATATTTT. Its translation is CSVAGRSGNTIYF.

This rearrangement joins TRBV15 to TRBJ1-2; D uncertain. V was shortened by 0 bases and J by 8 bases, with 10 bases between the two germline ends. Germline loops: CDR1 LNHNV, CDR2 YYDKDF (reference sequence). The CDR3 has 13 amino acids. For the CDR3, the DNA is TGTGCCACCAGCAGAGACAGGATCTGGGGCTACACCTTC. Its translation is CATSRDRIWGYTF.

The V call is TRBV5-1, the J call TRBJ1-1; 9 bases are a match to TRBD1. The germline V gene has CDR1 SGHRS and CDR2 YFSETQ. V lost 2 bases, J lost 9 bases, and 8 bases stayed unmatched. The CDR3 totals 14 residues. The CDR3 region is CASSFRTGDEQAFF. Here the CDR3 DNA reads TGCGCCAGCAGCTTTCGGACAGGGGATGAGCAAGCTTTCTTT.

The chain has TRBV28 and TRBJ2-1, with TRBD2 identical over 10 bases. The CDR3 consists of 17 residues. The trim removed 3 bases at V and 9 bases at J, leaving 14 bases unmatched. The germline gives CDR1 MDHEN, CDR2 SYDVKM. DNA for the CDR3: TGTGCCAGCAGTTTGCGTTTGGGTAGCGGGAGGTATGGTGAGCAGTTCTTC. Amino acid sequence: CASSLRLGSGRYGEQFF.

This chain uses TRBV29-1 with TRBJ1-5; TRBD1 matches 7 bases. The CDR3 is 13 residues long. CDR1 is SQVTM, CDR2 ANQGSEA, per germline. The junction had 5 bases not matched to a gene; V was cut back by 3 bases and J by 6 bases. CDR3 amino acids: CSVDSQGVQPQHF. The CDR3 DNA is TGCAGCGTTGATTCCCAGGGGGTTCAGCCCCAGCATTTT.

V usage is TRBV19 and J usage is TRBJ2-7; TRBD2 matches at 10 bases. Germline-derived CDR1 and CDR2 are LNHDA and SQIVND (reference sequence). The CDR3 length is 17 residues. The junction had 20 bases not matched to a gene; V was cut back by 6 bases and J by 9 bases. The CDR3 reads CASSVPGLAKGNGGQYF. CDR3 bases: TGTGCCAGTAGCGTTCCGGGACTAGCGAAGGGGAACGGCGGGCAGTACTTC. The entire variable domain, with the rest obtained from reference TRBV19 and TRBJ2-7, is as follows: DGGITQSPKYLFRKEGQNVTLSCEQNLNHDAMYWYRQDPGQGLRLIYYSQIVNDFQKGDIAEGYSVSREKKESFPLTVTSAQKNPTAFYLCASSVPGLAKGNGGQYFGPGTRLTVT.

This chain connects TRBV28 to TRBJ2-1, with TRBD2 matching 12 bases. CDR3 size: 15 residues. V shed 2 bases and J 5 bases; nucleotides not matched to a gene: 1. The germline CDR1 and CDR2 sequences are MDHEN and SYDVKM. As DNA, the CDR3 is TGTGCCAGCAGTTTAAGACTAGCGGGAGACAATGAGCAGTTCTTC. As protein: CASSLRLAGDNEQFF.

The V call is TRBV11-2, the J call TRBJ2-2; D is undetermined. The CDR3 sequence is 12 residues long. Germline V gives CDR1 SGHAT, CDR2 FQNNGV. V lost 5 bases, J lost 5 bases, and 6 bases lay in between. The CDR3 spells CASSPHTGELFF. CDR3 coding DNA: TGTGCCAGCAGCCCGCATACCGGGGAGCTGTTTTTT.

The rearrangement uses TRBV15 and TRBJ2-3, with 8 bases fitting TRBD2. CDR3 length equals 15 residues. Germline V lookup: CDR1 LNHNV, CDR2 YYDKDF (reference sequence). V shed 3 bases and J 5 bases; nucleotides not matched to a gene: 7. The CDR3 spells CATSRGGRSLDTQYF. The CDR3 coding sequence is TGTGCCACCAGCAGGGGCGGGAGGTCCCTAGATACGCAGTATTTT.

A remark on this clone: Other DNA sequences of this sample code for an identical CDR3. The chain carries TRBV9 and TRBJ2-2, with 10 bases matching TRBD1. Germline lookup yields CDR1 SGDLS and CDR2 YYNGEE. This CDR3 contains 16 residues. The ends lost 0 bases at V and 6 bases at J; junction bases unmatched: 5. The DNA for the CDR3 is TGTGCCAGCAGCGTAGTCGACAGGGGGCTAGCCGGGGAGCTGTTTTTT. Translating it yields CASSVVDRGLAGELFF. Full variable domain (remainder filled in from reference TRBV9 and TRBJ2-2): DSGVTQTPKHLITATGQRVTLRCSPRSGDLSVYWYQQSLDQGLQFLIQYYNGEERAKGNILERFSAQQFPDLHSELNLSSLELGDSALYFCASSVVDRGLAGELFFGEGSRLTVL.

Points on this clone: Other DNA sequences in the same sample also yield this CDR3. V and J are TRBV11-2 and TRBJ1-3, with 9 bases that match TRBD1. V lost 3 bases and J lost 1; bases outside the gene matches: 1. CDR1 and CDR2 from the germline V gene are SGHAT and FQNNGV. CDR3 length: 15 amino acids. In nucleotides, the CDR3 is TGTGCCAGCAGCTTGGGACAGGGATCTGGAAACACCATATATTTT. Translation gives CASSLGQGSGNTIYF.

The rearrangement links TRBV7-6 to TRBJ2-3, with D possibly TRBD1 on 5 matching bases. Deletions cut 1 base from V and 2 bases from J, with 19 bases between. The CDR3 is 18 residues long. CDR1 is SGHVS and CDR2 is FNYEAQ in the germline V gene. The DNA of the CDR3 is TGTGCCAGCAGCTTAGTAGGGGCAGGGAAGGGGTCCACAGATACGCAGTATTTT. Translation gives CASSLVGAGKGSTDTQYF.

This clone occurred a few times. Other DNA sequences in this specimen translate into the identical CDR3. V usage is TRBV29-1 and J usage is TRBJ1-1, with D maybe TRBD1 (5 bases). This CDR3 is built from 13 residues. V was cut by 1 base and J by 1 base, with 7 bases left in between. Germline assignment: CDR1 SQVTM and CDR2 ANQGSEA. In DNA, the CDR3 is TGCAGCGTTGAAGGAGACAGGAACACTGAAGCTTTCTTT. This codes for CSVEGDRNTEAFF.

The V call is TRBV14, the J call TRBJ1-2, with D unresolved. The CDR3 loop spans 16 amino acids. The V gene lost 1 base and the J gene lost 1 base, with 13 bases spanning the gap. Germline-derived CDR1 and CDR2 are SGHDN and FVKESK. As DNA, the CDR3 is TGTGCCAGCAGCCAAGTCTCCTCCCGGTATAACTATGGCTACACCTTC. Protein product: CASSQVSSRYNYGYTF.

This clone turned up a few times. The gene calls are TRBV10-3 and TRBJ1-1; TRBD1 might be the D (5 bases). V gave up 1 base and J gave up 1 base, with 7 bases separating them. CDR1 is ENHRY, CDR2 SYGVKD, per germline. The CDR3 spans 14 residues. The CDR3 DNA reads as TGTGCCATCAGTGAGTGGCAGGGGAACACTGAAGCTTTCTTT. Translated, it gives CAISEWQGNTEAFF.

This clone came up once. This sequence joins TRBV7-9 and TRBJ2-7, with D possibly TRBD1 on 5 matching bases. V was shortened by 2 bases and J by 5 bases, with 22 bases between the two germline ends. Germline V CDR1 and CDR2: SEHNR, FQNEAQ (reference sequence). CDR3 length: 17 residues. CDR3: CASSLPTPRAFGHEQYF. For the CDR3, the DNA is TGTGCCAGCAGCTTACCCACACCCAGGGCTTTCGGCCACGAGCAGTACTTC.

The gene calls are TRBV6-5 and TRBJ2-5; 7 positions match TRBD2. With V trimmed by 6 bases and J by 5 bases, 12 bases remained unmatched. CDR1 and CDR2 from the germline V gene are MNHEY and SVGAGI. The CDR3 has 15 residues. The DNA for the CDR3 is TGTGCCAGCAGCCTCTGGGGCGCCGGGGGGGAGACCCAGTACTTC. As protein: CASSLWGAGGETQYF.

The chain is built from TRBV7-3 and TRBJ2-6; 8 positions match TRBD1. Germline CDR1 is SGHTA and CDR2 is FQGTGA. V lost 1 base to trimming and J lost 0 bases; unmatched junction nucleotides: 5. The CDR3 covers 18 residues. The CDR3 DNA reads TGTGCCAGCAGCTTAAGTCAGGGGGCAAGCTCTGGGGCCAACGTCCTGACTTTC. Protein sequence: CASSLSQGASSGANVLTF.

The V call is TRBV25-1, the J call TRBJ2-5; 7 bases are shared with TRBD1. V was pared by 6 bases and J by 5 bases, with 6 bases of the junction left unmatched. There are 13 residues in the CDR3. From germline, CDR1 is MGHDK and CDR2 SYGVNS. CDR3 residues: CASSTRGLETQYF. Here the CDR3 DNA reads TGTGCCAGCAGCACGAGGGGGCTGGAGACCCAGTACTTC. Full variable domain (rest looked up from reference TRBV25-1 and TRBJ2-5): EADIYQTPRYLVIGTGKKITLECSQTMGHDKMYWYQQDPGMELHLIHYSYGVNSTEKGDLSSESTVSRIRTEHFPLTLESARPSHTSQYLCASSTRGLETQYFGPGTRLLVL.

V usage is TRBV4-1 and J usage is TRBJ2-4; D is ambiguous. The germline CDR1 and CDR2 sequences are MGHRA and YSYEKL. With 4 bases removed from V and 0 bases from J, the gap between germline ends came to 19 bases. The CDR3 loop spans 18 amino acids. The CDR3: CASSRVTDTPIAKNIQYF. CDR3 sequence (DNA): TGCGCCAGCAGCCGGGTGACGGATACTCCTATAGCCAAAAACATTCAGTACTTC.

V and J are TRBV7-9 and TRBJ2-7; maybe TRBD1 (6 bases). V was cut by 6 bases and J by 3 bases, with 12 bases left in between. CDR1 and CDR2 from the germline V gene are SEHNR and FQNEAQ (reference sequence). The CDR3 runs 13 residues. The CDR3 loop reads CASSPPQGYEQYF. The CDR3, as DNA: TGTGCCAGCAGTCCCCCACAGGGCTACGAGCAGTACTTC.